This T cell receptor beta chain was recorded in a study of T cell responses to AZD1222 COVID-19 vaccine. Study-wide findings and caveats: Females made up more of the donors, who were largely white British, and clonal diversity may have come out too low. Repertoires were obtained solely post-peak T cell response. Only 5 or 6 people who got AZD1222 tested seropositive at baseline. Nearly half of spike-specific TCRs reportedly target variant regions that are unmutated in the B.1.351 and B.1.1.7 variants.

V was trimmed by 2 bases and J by 6 bases, leaving 8 bases between them. Germline CDR1 reads MDHEN; CDR2 reads SYDVKM. The CDR3 contains 13 residues. Repertoires were generated with immunoSEQ multiplex PCR, while TCRdb's copy carries only in-frame clones and drops some. The profile shows 90,000 to 110,000 clones, roughly 91% of them singletons. With regard to this clone: Antigen specificity is unknown.

The gene calls are TRBV28 and TRBJ2-1; D not resolved. The specimen was peripheral blood, collected on day 0 of AZD1222 vaccination. The receptor was isolated from an adult in good health. CDR3: CASSLIVLNEQFF. Written as DNA, the CDR3 is TGTGCCAGCAGTTTAATTGTTCTCAATGAGCAGTTCTTC.